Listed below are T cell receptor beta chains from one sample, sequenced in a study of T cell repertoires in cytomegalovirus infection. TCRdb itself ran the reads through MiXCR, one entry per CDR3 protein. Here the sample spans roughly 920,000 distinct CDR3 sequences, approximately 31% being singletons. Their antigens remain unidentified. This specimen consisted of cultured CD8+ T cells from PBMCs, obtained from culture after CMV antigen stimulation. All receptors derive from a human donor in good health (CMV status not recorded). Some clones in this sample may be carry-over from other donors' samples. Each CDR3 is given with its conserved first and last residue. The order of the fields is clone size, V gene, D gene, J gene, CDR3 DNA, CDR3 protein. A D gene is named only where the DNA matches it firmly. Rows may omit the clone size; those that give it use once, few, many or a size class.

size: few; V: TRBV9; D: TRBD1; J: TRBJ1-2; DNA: TGTGCCAGCAGCGCGACTACCCCGGACAGGCCCAATAACTATGGCTACACCTTC; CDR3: CASSATTPDRPNNYGYTF
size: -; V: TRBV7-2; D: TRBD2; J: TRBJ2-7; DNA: TGTGCCAGCAGCTTCGGGGGGGCTGCCTCCTACGAGCAGTACTTC; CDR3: CASSFGGAASYEQYF
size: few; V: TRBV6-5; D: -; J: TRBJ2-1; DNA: TGTGCCAGCAGTTACTCGGTCTTGAAAGGGGGGGGCCCCCCTGAGCAGTTCTTC; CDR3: CASSYSVLKGGGPPEQFF
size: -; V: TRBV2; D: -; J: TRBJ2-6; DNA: TGTGCCAGCAGTGGGGTATGGGACGGATACTCTGGGGCCAACGTCCTGACTTTC; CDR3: CASSGVWDGYSGANVLTF
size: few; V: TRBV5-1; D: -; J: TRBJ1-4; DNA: TGCGCCAGCAGGGGAAGGACAGACCATAATGAAAAACTGTTTTTT; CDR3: CASRGRTDHNEKLFF
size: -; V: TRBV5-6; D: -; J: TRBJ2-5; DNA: TGTGCCAGCAGCTTGTCGAGACAGTGGGAGAGTGAGACCCAGTACTTC; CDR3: CASSLSRQWESETQYF
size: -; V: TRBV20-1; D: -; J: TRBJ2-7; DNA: TGCAGTGCTAACTGGGGGCAGGGGTACTACGAGCAGTACTTC; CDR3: CSANWGQGYYEQYF
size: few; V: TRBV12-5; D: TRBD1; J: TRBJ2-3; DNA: TGTGCTAGTGGATGGGGGAGACAGGGGGTACCAGATACGCAGTATTTT; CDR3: CASGWGRQGVPDTQYF
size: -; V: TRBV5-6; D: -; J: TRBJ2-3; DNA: TGTGCCAGCAGCTCGGATTGGGGTCAGGCGGTGACTACAGATACGCAGTATTTT; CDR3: CASSSDWGQAVTTDTQYF
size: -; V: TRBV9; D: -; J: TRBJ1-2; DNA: TGTGCCAGCAGGGAAGGGATTGGCTACACCTTC; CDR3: CASREGIGYTF
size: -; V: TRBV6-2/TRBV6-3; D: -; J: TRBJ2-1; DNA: TGTGCCAGCAGTTACCAAGGACCGGTCTACAATGAGCAGTCCTTC; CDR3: CASSYQGPVYNEQSF
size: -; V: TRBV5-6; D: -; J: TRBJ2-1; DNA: TGTGCCAGCAGCTCCGACGGCGGGCCCACCTACAATGAGCAGTTCTTC; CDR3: CASSSDGGPTYNEQFF
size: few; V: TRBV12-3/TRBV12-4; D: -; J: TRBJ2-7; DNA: TGTGCCAGCAGTACTACCTCACAGCTACAGTACTTC; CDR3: CASSTTSQLQYF
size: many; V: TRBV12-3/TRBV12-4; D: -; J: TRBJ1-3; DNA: TGTGCCAGCAGTTTGGACAGATACACCATATATTTT; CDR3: CASSLDRYTIYF
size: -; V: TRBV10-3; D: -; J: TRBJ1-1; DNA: TGTGCCATCAGTGAGTCGGGGGGGCCGGACACTGAAGCTTTCTTT; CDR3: CAISESGGPDTEAFF
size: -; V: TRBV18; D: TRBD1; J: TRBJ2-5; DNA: TGTGCCAGCTCACCAGACAGGGGATTCGAAGAGACCCAGTACTTC; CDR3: CASSPDRGFEETQYF
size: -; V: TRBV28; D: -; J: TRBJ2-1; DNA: TGTGCCAGCAGGGACGGGACCAGCTCCTACAATGAGCAGTTCTTC; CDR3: CASRDGTSSYNEQFF
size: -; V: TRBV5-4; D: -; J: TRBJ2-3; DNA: TGTGCCAGCAGCGGGGGGACACCGACTAGCACAGATACGCAGTATTTT; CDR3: CASSGGTPTSTDTQYF
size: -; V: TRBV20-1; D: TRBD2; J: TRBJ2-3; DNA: TGCAGTGCTAGAGGGACTAGCGGGTCGGCAGATACGCAGTATTTT; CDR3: CSARGTSGSADTQYF
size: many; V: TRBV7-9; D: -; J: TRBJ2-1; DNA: TGTGCCAGCAGCCCTCAACCCAATGAGCAGTTCTTC; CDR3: CASSPQPNEQFF